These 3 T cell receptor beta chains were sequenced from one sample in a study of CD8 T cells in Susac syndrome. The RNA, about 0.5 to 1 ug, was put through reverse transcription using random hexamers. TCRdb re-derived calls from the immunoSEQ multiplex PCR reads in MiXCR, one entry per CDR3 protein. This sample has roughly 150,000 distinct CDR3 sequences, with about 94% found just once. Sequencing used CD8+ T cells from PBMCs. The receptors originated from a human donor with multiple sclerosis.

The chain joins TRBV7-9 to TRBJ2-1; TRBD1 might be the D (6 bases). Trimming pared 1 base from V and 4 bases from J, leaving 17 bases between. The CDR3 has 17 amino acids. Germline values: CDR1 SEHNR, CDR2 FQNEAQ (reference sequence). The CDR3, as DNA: TGTGCCAGCAGCTTAGTTGGGGGCGTCGGGGTTTACAATGAGCAGTTCTTC. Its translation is CASSLVGGVGVYNEQFF.

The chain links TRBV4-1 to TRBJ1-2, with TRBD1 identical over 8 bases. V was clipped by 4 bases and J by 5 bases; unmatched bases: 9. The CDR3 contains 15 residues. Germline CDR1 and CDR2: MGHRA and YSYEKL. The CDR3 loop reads CASSLRAGGAYGYTF. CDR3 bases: TGCGCCAGCAGCCTTCGGGCAGGGGGCGCTTATGGCTACACCTTC.

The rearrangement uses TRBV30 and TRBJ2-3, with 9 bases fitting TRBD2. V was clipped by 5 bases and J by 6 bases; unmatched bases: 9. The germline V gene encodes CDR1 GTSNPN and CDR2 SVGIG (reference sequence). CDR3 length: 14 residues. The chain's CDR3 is CAWGGLARVDTQYF. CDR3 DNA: TGTGCCTGGGGGGGACTAGCCCGAGTCGATACGCAGTATTTT.